A single sample gave rise to the 24 T cell receptor beta chains below, sequenced in a study of shared clonotypes between healthy human individuals. Using immunoSEQ multiplex PCR, the repertoire was profiled, and TCRdb retains in-frame clones only, with some absent. The table records some 1 million clones, under 80% of them present only once. Input material: memory CD4+ T cells sorted from blood. Noted subset: CD45RA-negative fraction. The source is a man younger than 30 in good health.

A note on this clone: Within the sample, other DNA sequences also encode this same CDR3. This rearrangement joins TRBV10-2 to TRBJ1-1; D is uncertain. V shed 0 bases and J shed 0 bases, with 2 bases lying between them. This CDR3 has 13 residues. Looked up from germline, CDR1 is WSHSY and CDR2 is SAAADI. CDR3 residues: CASSESVNTEAFF. For the CDR3, the DNA is TGCGCCAGCAGTGAGTCAGTGAACACTGAAGCTTTCTTT.

The gene calls are TRBV15 and TRBJ2-7; no clear D gene. The CDR3 has 14 amino acids. The V end was cut by 4 bases, the J end by 2 bases, with 12 bases between. In germline, CDR1 is LNHNV, CDR2 YYDKDF (reference sequence). CDR3 sequence reads: CATSTSAVPYEQYF. The DNA of the CDR3 is TGTGCCACCAGCACCTCGGCAGTTCCCTACGAGCAGTACTTC.

This clone was counted a few times. The chain joins TRBV7-2 to TRBJ2-5; no firm D call. The CDR3 spans 14 residues. Deletions cut 4 bases from V and 5 bases from J, with 14 bases between. Germline V CDR1 and CDR2: SGHTA, FQGNSA. CDR3 amino acids: CASSSPQVGETQYF. The CDR3, as DNA: TGTGCCAGCAGCTCCCCCCAGGTCGGGGAGACCCAGTACTTC. Full variable domain (remainder filled in from reference TRBV7-2 and TRBJ2-5): GAGVSQSPSNKVTEKGKDVELRCDPISGHTALYWYRQSLGQGLEFLIYFQGNSAPDKSGLPSDRFSAERTGGSVSTLTIQRTQQEDSAVYLCASSSPQVGETQYFGPGTRLLVL.

The genes are TRBV6-1 and TRBJ2-4; 10 bases are shared with TRBD1. Germline trimming cut 3 bases from V and 9 bases from J; bases unmatched to any gene: 5. Germline V gene lookup returns CDR1 MNHNS and CDR2 SASEGT. The length of the CDR3 is 14 residues. The CDR3 DNA reads as TGTGCCAGCAGTGATACCGGACAGGGGGGCATTCAGTACTTC. It specifies CASSDTGQGGIQYF.

V is TRBV18 and J is TRBJ2-1; tentative D call: TRBD1 (6 bases). Germline V gives CDR1 KGHSH, CDR2 LQKENI. CDR3 length equals 12 residues. Trimming took off 3 bases at V and 10 bases at J, with 10 bases between the two ends. The CDR3 here is CASSPAGTEQFF. CDR3 coding DNA: TGTGCCAGCTCACCGGCCGGGACAGAGCAGTTCTTC.

Regarding this clone: At one end the junction does not follow the germline gene, possibly because of a read error. The genes are TRBV5-1 and TRBJ2-3; TRBD1 matches 9 bases. The CDR3 has 15 amino acids. Looked up from germline, CDR1 is SGHRS and CDR2 is YFSETQ. The chain's CDR3 is CTSSSGQGITDTQYF. The CDR3 DNA sequence: TGCACCAGCAGTTCCGGACAGGGGATCACAGATACGCAGTATTTT.

The chain has TRBV2 and TRBJ2-1; a weak D match, TRBD1 (6 bases). There are 14 residues in the CDR3. The germline V gene encodes CDR1 SNHLY and CDR2 FYNNEI. Trimming pared 7 bases from V and 2 bases from J, leaving 12 bases between. CDR3 DNA sequence: TGTGCCAGCACCTCACAGGGAACCTACAATGAGCAGTTCTTC. Encoded protein: CASTSQGTYNEQFF.

This clone has just a few counts. V is TRBV30 and J is TRBJ1-1; tentatively, D is TRBD1 (6 bases). The germline CDR1 and CDR2 sequences are GTSNPN and SVGIG (reference sequence). With 1 base removed from V and 3 bases from J, the gap between germline ends came to 9 bases. The CDR3 consists of 13 residues. CDR3 sequence (DNA): TGTGCCTGGAGTGGGGGGCTGGACACTGAAGCTTTCTTT. Translation gives CAWSGGLDTEAFF.

Only a few counts were recorded for this clone. The chain employs TRBV7-9 and TRBJ1-2; D gene ambiguous. The ends were cut back, 1 base at V and 6 bases at J, with 6 bases in the middle. CDR3 length: 12 residues. CDR1 is SEHNR and CDR2 is FQNEAQ in the germline V gene (reference sequence). The CDR3, as DNA: TGTGCCAGCAGCTTAGACGGAAATGGCTACACCTTC. This translates into CASSLDGNGYTF.

Note on this clone: The sample carries other DNA sequences with the same CDR3. This sequence joins TRBV5-4 and TRBJ2-3; no clear D. The CDR3 loop spans 15 amino acids. V lost 0 bases, J lost 0 bases, and 8 bases lay in between. In germline, CDR1 is SGHNT, CDR2 YYREEE (reference sequence). The CDR3 region is CASSLGLESTDTQYF. CDR3 in DNA: TGTGCCAGCAGCTTGGGTCTGGAGAGCACAGATACGCAGTATTTT. Combining the CDR3 with reference TRBV5-4 and TRBJ2-3 gives the whole variable domain ETGVTQSPTHLIKTRGQQVTLRCSSQSGHNTVSWYQQALGQGPQFIFQYYREEENGRGNFPPRFSGLQFPNYSSELNVNALELDDSALYLCASSLGLESTDTQYFGPGTRLTVL.

J is TRBJ2-6 and V is TRBV2; D is unresolved. The germline CDR1 and CDR2 sequences are SNHLY and FYNNEI. V lost 8 bases and J lost 0, with 11 bases in between. The CDR3 runs 15 residues. The CDR3 spells CASGPASSGANVLTF. For the CDR3, the DNA is TGTGCCAGCGGGCCCGCTTCCTCTGGGGCCAACGTCCTGACTTTC.

This clone was seen just once. The CDR3 is CASSPGLAYTGELFF. In nucleotides, the CDR3 is TGTGCCAGCTCACCGGGACTAGCTTACACCGGGGAGCTGTTTTTT. V gene TRBV18 combines with J gene TRBJ2-2; 9 nucleotides match TRBD2. The CDR3 extends over 15 amino acids. Unmatched junction bases numbered 2, after V lost 3 bases and J lost 3 bases. Germline V gives CDR1 KGHSH, CDR2 LQKENI.

The rearrangement joins TRBV27 to TRBJ2-2; no clear D. This CDR3 contains 13 residues. Trimming pared 3 bases from V and 7 bases from J, leaving 9 bases between. Germline V CDR1 and CDR2: MNHEY, SMNVEV (reference sequence). The CDR3 region has the DNA TGTGCCAGCAGTTTCGGGTATGGCGGGGAGCTGTTTTTT. As protein: CASSFGYGGELFF.

This chain uses TRBV11-2 with TRBJ1-2; no reliable D call. Germline assignment: CDR1 SGHAT and CDR2 FQNNGV. The CDR3 is 15 amino acids. V lost 0 bases, J lost 4 bases, and 12 bases lay in between. The CDR3 is CASSLDSGLGYGYTF. The CDR3, as DNA: TGTGCCAGCAGCTTAGATTCGGGCCTGGGCTATGGCTACACCTTC.

This chain uses TRBV30 with TRBJ2-1; 12 positions agree with TRBD2. The CDR3 length is 14 residues. CDR1 and CDR2 from the germline V gene are GTSNPN and SVGIG (reference sequence). V was clipped by 7 bases and J by 6 bases; unmatched bases: 7. The CDR3 sequence: CAFQKGLAGNEQFF. For the CDR3, the DNA is TGTGCCTTCCAAAAGGGACTAGCGGGCAATGAGCAGTTCTTC.

CDR3 sequence reads: CASSLSGRANEQFF. The CDR3 region has the DNA TGTGCCAGCAGCTTAAGCGGGAGGGCCAATGAGCAGTTCTTC. V and J are TRBV7-2 and TRBJ2-1, with 10 bases matching TRBD2. This CDR3 contains 14 residues. Germline-derived CDR1 and CDR2 are SGHTA and FQGNSA. The J segment lost 6 bases and the V segment lost 2 bases, leaving 1 base of the junction unmatched.

The rearrangement joins TRBV4-3 to TRBJ2-7, with D possibly being TRBD2 (6 bases). Trimming left V 1 base short and J 9 bases short, with 13 bases between. The CDR3 runs 13 residues. Germline V CDR1 and CDR2: LGHNA, YSLEER. CDR3 amino acids: CASSQGGEKRQYF. The CDR3 DNA sequence: TGCGCCAGCAGCCAAGGGGGGGAGAAACGGCAGTACTTC.

J is TRBJ2-2 and V is TRBV7-2, with D possibly being TRBD2 (6 bases). CDR1 and CDR2 from the germline V gene are SGHTA and FQGNSA. Trimming removed 4 bases at V and 2 bases at J, with 17 bases between. This CDR3 region has 17 residues. The CDR3 nucleotides are TGTGCCAGCAGCTCCAAAGCCGGTGGGACTAACACCGGGGAGCTGTTTTTT. The encoded protein is CASSSKAGGTNTGELFF.

This rearrangement joins TRBV14 to TRBJ1-2, with 12 bases aligning to TRBD1. The ends lost 3 bases at V and 6 bases at J; junction bases unmatched: 8. Germline V gene lookup returns CDR1 SGHDN and CDR2 FVKESK. This CDR3 region has 16 residues. CDR3 in DNA: TGTGCCAGCAGCCACGGGCCGGGACAGGGGGCGCATGGCTACACCTTC. This codes for CASSHGPGQGAHGYTF.

The chain's CDR3 is CASSVGTSGISYEQYF. DNA for the CDR3: TGTGCCAGCAGCGTCGGCACGAGCGGGATTTCCTACGAGCAGTACTTC. The chain is built from TRBV9 and TRBJ2-7, with TRBD2 matching over 7 bases. Germline trimming cut 2 bases from V and 1 base from J; bases unmatched to any gene: 9. Germline CDR1 and CDR2: SGDLS and YYNGEE. This CDR3 has 16 amino acids.

This chain joins TRBV18 and TRBJ2-1; the D gene is possibly TRBD2 (7 bases). The germline V gene encodes CDR1 KGHSH and CDR2 LQKENI. The CDR3 has 17 amino acids. V was cut by 6 bases and J by 3 bases, with 21 bases left in between. CDR3 bases: TGTGCCAGCTCCCCCCCAGTCCGGGGGGCTCACTACAATGAGCAGTTCTTC. This encodes CASSPPVRGAHYNEQFF.

The V and J genes are TRBV7-9 and TRBJ2-2; maybe TRBD2 (6 bases). This CDR3 has 16 amino acids. V dropped 5 bases and J dropped 0 bases, with 13 bases sitting between them. The germline V gene has CDR1 SEHNR and CDR2 FQNEAQ (reference sequence). The CDR3 spells CASSPGAGPNTGELFF. For the CDR3, the DNA is TGTGCCAGCAGCCCTGGTGCGGGGCCGAACACCGGGGAGCTGTTTTTT.

This chain uses TRBV20-1 with TRBJ2-3; D gene unclear. CDR3 length: 9 residues. CDR1 DFQATT and CDR2 SNEGSKA come from the germline V gene (reference sequence). CDR3 residues: CRAADTQYF. CDR3 DNA sequence: TGCAGGGCCGCAGATACGCAGTATTTT.

This clone was counted a few times. This sequence joins TRBV20-1 and TRBJ2-1; no definite D call. The CDR3 contains 11 residues. The germline V and J ends were trimmed by 1 base and 8 bases, with 6 bases remaining between them. Germline V CDR1 and CDR2: DFQATT, SNEGSKA (reference sequence). The CDR3 coding sequence is TGCAGTGCTAGAGGAGAATATGAGCAGTTCTTC. Translated, it gives CSARGEYEQFF.